Shown below are 5 T cell receptor beta chains from a single sample sequenced in a study of blood T cell repertoires in COVID-19. The protocol was immunoSEQ multiplex PCR, while the TCRdb copy is restricted to in-frame clones and leaves out a portion. Among more than 50,000 clones, 90% were seen once, and the ten largest hold under 9%. Sample: peripheral blood. The source of these receptors is a woman aged 40 to 49 with active COVID-19.

The V and J genes are TRBV6-2 or TRBV6-3 and TRBJ1-5; D is possibly TRBD1 (6 bases). V lost 2 bases and J 6 bases, leaving 14 bases between the germline ends. CDR1 and CDR2 (germline): MNHEY, SVGEGT. The CDR3 consists of 15 residues. The CDR3 region has the DNA TGTGCCAGCAGTTACGGGGACTACAGGGTTCAGCCCCAGCATTTT. This encodes CASSYGDYRVQPQHF.

Written as DNA, the CDR3 is TGTGCCAGCAGTACCAGGGGGGACGCCTACAATGAGCAGTTCTTC. This sequence encodes CASSTRGDAYNEQFF. The genes are TRBV6-5 and TRBJ2-1; a weak D match, TRBD1 (7 bases). Germline V gives CDR1 MNHEY, CDR2 SVGAGI. The germline V and J ends were trimmed by 5 bases and 2 bases, with 13 bases remaining between them. The CDR3 has 15 residues.

This chain uses TRBV3-1 (or the pseudogene TRBV3-2) with TRBJ2-3; 10 bases are a match to TRBD1. Trimming removed 3 bases from V and 6 bases from J; junction bases left unmatched: 6. CDR1 LGHDT and CDR2 YNNKEL come from the germline V gene (reference sequence). This CDR3 spans 15 amino acids. CDR3 DNA sequence: TGTGCCAGCAGCCAGCGGACAGGGGGACCGGATACGCAGTATTTT. Residues: CASSQRTGGPDTQYF.

J is TRBJ2-5 and V is TRBV9, with 7 bases that match TRBD2. V trimming: 0 bases; J trimming: 5 bases; junction bases outside the gene matches: 7. CDR1 is SGDLS, CDR2 YYNGEE, per germline. The CDR3 contains 15 residues. The CDR3, as DNA: TGTGCCAGCAGCGTAGAGGCGGGGGTAGGGGAGACCCAGTACTTC. This sequence encodes CASSVEAGVGETQYF.

CDR3 DNA sequence: TGTGCCATCAGACCCGACAGGGTGGAAGAGACCCAGTACTTC. Its protein is CAIRPDRVEETQYF. V and J are TRBV10-3 and TRBJ2-5; 7 bases align to TRBD1. V was clipped by 6 bases and J by 3 bases; unmatched bases: 7. The germline CDR1 and CDR2 sequences are ENHRY and SYGVKD. The CDR3 covers 14 residues.